Given below is one T cell receptor beta chain in context. A second PCR of 7 to 11 cycles used a sample-barcoded 5' primer and a J-beta primer mix. TCRdb reanalysed the 5' RACE reads using MiXCR and keeps one entry per CDR3 protein. In the table there are fewer than 950,000 distinct CDR3 sequences, approximately 35% of which are singletons. This CDR3 has 17 residues. Germline values: CDR1 SGHVS, CDR2 FQNEAQ. Trimming removed 0 bases at V and 6 bases at J, with 17 bases between. The record originates from a study of blood T cells in healthy people across ages. Source material: blood. The source of this sequence is a young man in good health. The chain combines TRBV7-8 with TRBJ2-2; D is undetermined. The CDR3 sequence is CASSLALRPSESGELFF. The CDR3 DNA is TGTGCCAGCAGCTTAGCGCTTCGTCCCAGCGAATCCGGGGAGCTGTTTTTT.